This T cell receptor (beta chain) was recovered during a study of T cell responses to AZD1222 COVID-19 vaccine. Study-level findings and limits: Among those given AZD1222, only five to seven were seropositive at baseline.

Turning to this clone: What it binds is unknown.

The method was immunoSEQ multiplex PCR; TCRdb's version includes in-frame clones alone and lacks a portion of them. The sample includes about 130,000 clones, 70% to 90% of them seen just once. The junction had 4 bases not matched to a gene; V was cut back by 3 bases and J by 3 bases. Germline CDR1 and CDR2: MNHNY and SVGAGI (reference sequence). The CDR3 runs 14 residues. This rearrangement joins TRBV6-6 to TRBJ2-7; 8 bases are shared with TRBD1. The specimen comprised peripheral blood, sampled on day 0 of AZD1222 vaccination. The TCR originated in an adult in good health. CDR3 amino acids: CASSYPDRGYEQYF. CDR3 nucleotide sequence: TGTGCCAGCAGTTATCCAGACAGGGGCTACGAGCAGTACTTC.